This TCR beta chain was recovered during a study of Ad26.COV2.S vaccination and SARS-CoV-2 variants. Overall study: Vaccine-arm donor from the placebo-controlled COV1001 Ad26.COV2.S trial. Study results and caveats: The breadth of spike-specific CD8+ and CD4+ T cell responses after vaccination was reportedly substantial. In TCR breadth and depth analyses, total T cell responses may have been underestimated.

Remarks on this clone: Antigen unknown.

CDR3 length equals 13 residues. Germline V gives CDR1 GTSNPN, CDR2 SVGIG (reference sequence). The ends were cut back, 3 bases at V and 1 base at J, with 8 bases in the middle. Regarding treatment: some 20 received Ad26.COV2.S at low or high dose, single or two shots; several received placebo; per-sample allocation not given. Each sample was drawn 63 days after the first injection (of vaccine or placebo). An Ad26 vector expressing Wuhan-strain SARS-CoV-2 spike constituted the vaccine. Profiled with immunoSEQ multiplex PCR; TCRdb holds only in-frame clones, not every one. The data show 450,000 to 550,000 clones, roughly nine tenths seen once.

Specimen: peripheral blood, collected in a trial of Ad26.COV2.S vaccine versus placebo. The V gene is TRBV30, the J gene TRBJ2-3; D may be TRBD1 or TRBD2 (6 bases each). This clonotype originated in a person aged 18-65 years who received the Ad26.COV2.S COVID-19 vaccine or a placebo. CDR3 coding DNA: TGTGCCTGGAGCGGGGGCGGCACAGATACGCAGTATTTT. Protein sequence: CAWSGGGTDTQYF. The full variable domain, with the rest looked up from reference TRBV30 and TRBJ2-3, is SQTIHQWPATLVQPVGSPLSLECTVEGTSNPNLYWYRQAAGRGLQLLFYSVGIGQISSEVPQNLSASRPQDRQFILSSKKLLLSDSGFYLCAWSGGGTDTQYFGPGTRLTVL.